The 32 T cell receptor beta chains below all came from one sample that was sequenced in a study of T-cell reconstitution after alpha-beta-depleted transplantation in children (dated by TCRdb to about 2016). Library prep was done by PCR. Sequencer: Illumina HiSeq 2500. To normalize quantification of the TCRbeta repertoire, the TCR libraries were built with molecular barcoding that relied on unique molecular identifiers. The public sequencing data were trimmed at Q25 with fastp and processed into clonotypes with MiXCR by TCRdb, which kept only in-frame beta chains. Here each entry gathers all rows of one CDR3 protein and keeps the most common genes and DNA. In all, the sample holds 700,000 to 950,000 distinct CDR3 sequences, and approximately 15% of those were seen once. In total, the top ten clones hold approximately 5% of the sample. Explained via the paper, the treatment or condition label denotes: allogeneic hematopoietic cell transplantation with graft depleted of TCRalphabeta T cells and CD19 B cells.

The source was PBMCs, mostly from graft donor cells, collected 360 days after TCRalphabeta/CD19-depleted stem cell transplant. All receptors derive from a male patient under 18 who had a stem cell transplant for acute lymphoblastic leukemia, so the T cells may come from the graft donor.

A few counts support this clonotype. The CDR3 region is CASTLTQLNYGYTF. In DNA, the CDR3 is TGTGCCAGCACCCTTACCCAGTTAAACTATGGCTACACCTTC. V is TRBV7-9 and J is TRBJ1-2; D gene ambiguous. Germline CDR1 reads SEHNR; CDR2 reads FQNEAQ (reference sequence). The CDR3 has 14 amino acids. V lost 7 bases and J lost 2, with 14 bases in between. Drawing the rest from reference TRBV7-9 and TRBJ1-2, the complete variable domain is DTGVSQNPRHKITKRGQNVTFRCDPISEHNRLYWYRQTLGQGPEFLTYFQNEAQLEKSRLLSDRFSAERPKGSFSTLEIQRTEQGDSAMYLCASTLTQLNYGYTFGSGTRLTVV.

The V gene is TRBV4-1, the J gene TRBJ2-7; no clear D gene. CDR1 is MGHRA and CDR2 is YSYEKL in the germline V gene. Trimming stripped 4 bases from V and 3 bases from J, with 10 bases between. The CDR3 has 13 amino acids. CDR3 sequence: CASSLLDHYEQYF. The CDR3 DNA follows: TGCGCCAGCAGCCTCCTGGACCACTACGAGCAGTACTTC.

This clonotype was recorded many times. This chain connects TRBV5-6 to TRBJ2-5, with TRBD2 as a possible D gene (6 bases). Trimming took off 4 bases at V and 3 bases at J, with 10 bases between the two ends. CDR3 length: 13 residues. CDR1 is SGHDT, CDR2 YYEEEE, per germline. The CDR3 reads CASSGWEEETQYF. The CDR3 region has the DNA TGTGCCAGCAGCGGATGGGAGGAAGAGACCCAGTACTTC.

The rearrangement joins TRBV5-1 to TRBJ2-7; D tentatively fits TRBD1 or TRBD2 (7 bases each). Germline lookup yields CDR1 SGHRS and CDR2 YFSETQ. Deletions cut 0 bases from V and 5 bases from J, with 18 bases between. The CDR3 spans 16 residues. The CDR3 reads CASSLGPRQGGDEQYF. The DNA of the CDR3 is TGCGCCAGCAGCTTGGGCCCCAGACAGGGAGGGGACGAGCAGTACTTC. The full variable domain, with the rest looked up from reference TRBV5-1 and TRBJ2-7, is KAGVTQTPRYLIKTRGQQVTLSCSPISGHRSVSWYQQTPGQGLQFLFEYFSETQRNKGNFPGRFSGRQFSNSRSEMNVSTLELGDSALYLCASSLGPRQGGDEQYFGPGTRLTVT.

The chain links TRBV10-1 to TRBJ2-5; the D is unclear. There are 13 residues in the CDR3. CDR1 WNHNN and CDR2 SYGVQD come from the germline V gene (reference sequence). V lost 6 bases and J 0 bases, leaving 8 bases between the germline ends. The CDR3 nucleotides read TGCGCCAGCAGGCACAAGTACCAAGAGACCCAGTACTTC. It encodes CASRHKYQETQYF.

This clonotype was seen at least ten times. The J gene is TRBJ2-3, the V gene TRBV7-9; D is undetermined. The length of the CDR3 is 16 residues. CDR1 SEHNR and CDR2 FQNEAQ come from the germline V gene (reference sequence). The V end lost 5 bases, the J end lost 2 bases, and 17 bases lay between the germline ends. CDR3 bases: TGTGCCAGCAGCCACCCGACCGACTCCCTCACAGATACGCAGTATTTT. It yields the protein CASSHPTDSLTDTQYF. Full variable domain (remainder filled in from reference TRBV7-9 and TRBJ2-3): DTGVSQNPRHKITKRGQNVTFRCDPISEHNRLYWYRQTLGQGPEFLTYFQNEAQLEKSRLLSDRFSAERPKGSFSTLEIQRTEQGDSAMYLCASSHPTDSLTDTQYFGPGTRLTVL.

J is TRBJ2-2 and V is TRBV9; TRBD2 matches 10 bases. Germline V CDR1 and CDR2: SGDLS, YYNGEE. The CDR3 runs to 17 residues. After removal of 0 bases from V and 7 bases from J, the junction contained 9 bases not matched to a gene. CDR3 sequence reads: CASSVGTSGILHGELFF. CDR3 nucleotide sequence: TGTGCCAGCAGCGTAGGCACTAGCGGGATTCTCCACGGGGAGCTGTTTTTT.

There are a few counts of this clonotype. The rearrangement joins TRBV20-1 to TRBJ2-1; D is unclear. Germline CDR1 reads DFQATT; CDR2 reads SNEGSKA (reference sequence). This CDR3 contains 15 residues. Trimming shortened V by 0 bases and J by 2 bases, and 11 bases separated the two germline ends. CDR3 loop: CSARDWVSAYNEQFF. CDR3 coding DNA: TGCAGTGCTAGAGATTGGGTGTCGGCCTACAATGAGCAGTTCTTC.

V is TRBV7-2 and J is TRBJ2-1; D perhaps matches TRBD2 (6 bases). V was clipped by 5 bases and J by 0 bases, with 17 bases between them. CDR3 length equals 17 residues. The germline gives CDR1 SGHTA, CDR2 FQGNSA. In nucleotides, the CDR3 is TGTGCCAGCAGCCGTAGACTAGTCCCTCTCTCCTACAATGAGCAGTTCTTC. Translated: CASSRRLVPLSYNEQFF.

This clonotype was recorded a few times. V usage is TRBV4-1 and J usage is TRBJ2-1, with 8 bases that match TRBD1. The CDR3 extends over 15 amino acids. V lost 0 bases, J lost 5 bases, and 3 bases stayed unmatched. Per the germline V gene, CDR1 is MGHRA and CDR2 is YSYEKL. The CDR3 spells CASSQEGRGHNEQFF. The CDR3 DNA is TGCGCCAGCAGCCAAGAGGGCAGGGGGCACAATGAGCAGTTCTTC.

The chain joins TRBV5-1 to TRBJ2-1; TRBD2 agrees at 8 bases. Germline V lookup: CDR1 SGHRS, CDR2 YFSETQ. V was clipped by 6 bases and J by 5 bases; unmatched bases: 16. The CDR3 consists of 17 residues. The CDR3 sequence: CASKVGQRERKDNEQFF. CDR3 DNA: TGCGCCAGCAAAGTTGGCCAGCGGGAGAGGAAGGACAATGAGCAGTTCTTC.

This clonotype has more than one count but fewer than ten. V gene TRBV7-9 combines with J gene TRBJ2-3, with D possibly being TRBD1 or TRBD2 (5 bases each). The V gene's germline CDR1 is SEHNR and CDR2 FQNEAQ (reference sequence). Trimming took off 9 bases at V and 0 bases at J, with 7 bases between the two ends. The CDR3 consists of 12 residues. This CDR3 is CARGESTDTQYF. CDR3 coding DNA: TGTGCCAGAGGGGAGAGCACAGATACGCAGTATTTT.

In regard to this clonotype: Its ends do not fully match the called genes, so a read error is possible. The chain links TRBV2 to TRBJ2-1; D possibly corresponds to TRBD2 (5 bases). CDR1 is SNHLY and CDR2 is FYNNEI in the germline V gene. This CDR3 contains 14 residues. The CDR3 region has the DNA TGTGCCACCAGTCGGGGATATTACGACAATGAGCAGTTCTTC. Translation: CATSRGYYDNEQFF.

This clonotype was seen a few times. The chain has TRBV7-8 and TRBJ1-5; no definite D call. The length of the CDR3 is 13 residues. V was shortened by 1 base and J by 5 bases, with 6 bases between the two germline ends. The V gene's germline CDR1 is SGHVS and CDR2 FQNEAQ. CDR3 sequence: CASSLDPDQPQHF. The CDR3 DNA follows: TGTGCCAGCAGCTTAGACCCCGATCAGCCCCAGCATTTT.

This sequence joins TRBV5-6 and TRBJ2-1, with TRBD2 identical over 11 bases. Germline V gene sequence: CDR1 SGHDT, CDR2 YYEEEE. Unmatched junction bases numbered 9, after V lost 4 bases and J lost 3 bases. The CDR3 is 17 amino acids. CDR3 nucleotide sequence: TGTGCCAGCAGCGCATTTGGGACTAGCGGCTTCTACAATGAGCAGTTCTTC. It is translated as CASSAFGTSGFYNEQFF.

This clonotype was detected only a few times. The chain carries TRBV29-1 and TRBJ1-5; 7 nucleotides align to TRBD1. CDR1 SQVTM and CDR2 ANQGSEA come from the germline V gene. The CDR3 has 15 amino acids. J gave up 0 bases and V 7 bases, and 9 bases lay outside the gene matches. CDR3 sequence: CSARTQGTSNQPQHF. The CDR3 nucleotides are TGCAGCGCAAGAACACAGGGGACTAGCAATCAGCCCCAGCATTTT.

Written as DNA, the CDR3 is TGTGCCAGCAGCTTCCCCCTTTGGGAGGGCGAAACCGCTCCTGAGACCCAGTACTTC. This codes for CASSFPLWEGETAPETQYF. The chain couples TRBV5-6 to TRBJ2-5; 7 nucleotides align to TRBD2. The CDR3 runs 19 residues. Unmatched junction bases numbered 21, after V lost 2 bases and J lost 5 bases. The germline V gene encodes CDR1 SGHDT and CDR2 YYEEEE.

The chain links TRBV28 to TRBJ2-3; 9 bases map to TRBD2. Looked up from germline, CDR1 is MDHEN and CDR2 is SYDVKM. J lost 5 bases, V lost 8 bases, and 14 bases had no gene match. CDR3 size: 16 residues. Here the CDR3 DNA reads TGTGCCAGCCGATCTGGCGTAGCGGGAGATGAAGATACGCAGTATTTT. Translated, it gives CASRSGVAGDEDTQYF. Variable domain in full (rest from reference TRBV28 and TRBJ2-3): DVKVTQSSRYLVKRTGEKVFLECVQDMDHENMFWYRQDPGLGLRLIYFSYDVKMKEKGDIPEGYSVSREKKERFSLILESASTNQTSMYLCASRSGVAGDEDTQYFGPGTRLTVL.

V is TRBV6-1 and J is TRBJ2-6, with 8 positions matching TRBD2. The CDR3 has 17 amino acids. V gave up 5 bases and J gave up 0 bases; unmatched junction bases: 6. In germline, CDR1 is MNHNS, CDR2 SASEGT. CDR3 coding DNA: TGTGCCAGCAGTAGTAGCGGGGCCTACTCTGGGGCCAACGTCCTGACTTTC. Translating gives CASSSSGAYSGANVLTF.

This clonotype was observed a few times. J is TRBJ2-5 and V is TRBV3-1, with 7 bases identical to TRBD2. From germline, CDR1 is LGHDT and CDR2 YNNKEL (reference sequence). The trim removed 7 bases at V and 4 bases at J, leaving 6 bases unmatched. This CDR3 comprises 13 residues. CDR3 nucleotide sequence: TGTGCCAGCACTGTGACTAGCCGAGAGACCCAGTACTTC. This gives the protein CASTVTSRETQYF.

In this sample, this clonotype turned up a few times. J is TRBJ2-3 and V is TRBV7-2; D call uncertain. This CDR3 spans 15 amino acids. The germline V gene encodes CDR1 SGHTA and CDR2 FQGNSA. V was cut by 5 bases and J by 1 base, with 13 bases left in between. The CDR3 DNA sequence: TGTGCCAGCAGCCGCCGGGTATGGGGCACAGATACGCAGTATTTT. It encodes CASSRRVWGTDTQYF.

This clonotype was counted at least ten times. This chain links TRBV9 with TRBJ2-3; possibly TRBD2 for D (5 bases). Germline values: CDR1 SGDLS, CDR2 YYNGEE. The CDR3 length is 15 residues. V lost 0 bases and J lost 2, with 10 bases in between. CDR3 DNA sequence: TGTGCCAGCAGCGTAGGCGGGCCCAACACAGATACGCAGTATTTT. Its translation is CASSVGGPNTDTQYF.

The chain employs TRBV7-8 and TRBJ2-7; D is perhaps TRBD1 (6 bases). V was pared by 6 bases and J by 0 bases, with 15 bases between. The CDR3 has 15 residues. Germline CDR1 SGHVS, CDR2 FQNEAQ. The CDR3 nucleotides read TGTGCCAGCAGTGACAGGTCAAGGAGCTCCTACGAGCAGTACTTC. Protein sequence: CASSDRSRSSYEQYF.

This clonotype was detected many times. The chain combines TRBV20-1 with TRBJ2-7, with D unclear. The CDR3 consists of 12 residues. Germline CDR1 reads DFQATT; CDR2 reads SNEGSKA (reference sequence). Trimming cost V 4 bases and J 2 bases, with 9 bases left between them. CDR3 protein: CSAKIDTYEQYF. The CDR3 nucleotides read TGCAGTGCTAAGATAGACACCTACGAGCAGTACTTC.

This chain links TRBV7-9 with TRBJ1-3; D may be TRBD1 (6 bases). The CDR3 loop spans 16 amino acids. Germline lookup yields CDR1 SEHNR and CDR2 FQNEAQ (reference sequence). V shed 5 bases and J shed 0 bases, with 14 bases lying between them. CDR3 sequence (DNA): TGTGCCAGCAGCCCGGGGGACACCAGCTCTGGAAACACCATATATTTT. This sequence encodes CASSPGDTSSGNTIYF.

V and J are TRBV13 and TRBJ2-3; 8 bases align to TRBD2. V shed 5 bases, J shed 5 bases, and the junction held 6 bases outside the gene matches. Per the germline V gene, CDR1 is PRHDT and CDR2 is FYEKMQ (reference sequence). CDR3 length equals 14 residues. CDR3 sequence (DNA): TGTGCCAGCAGCGTAAAAACTAGCGGAGATACGCAGTATTTT. Encoded protein: CASSVKTSGDTQYF.

This clonotype came up a few times. J is TRBJ1-5 and V is TRBV7-8; no firm D call. The CDR3 loop spans 14 amino acids. Trimming removed 5 bases from V and 5 bases from J, with 13 bases in between. CDR1 and CDR2 from the germline V gene are SGHVS and FQNEAQ. CDR3: CASSTRPLHQPQHF. The CDR3 DNA reads as TGTGCCAGCAGCACCCGACCGTTGCATCAGCCCCAGCATTTT.

V usage is TRBV2 and J usage is TRBJ2-2; no firm D call. CDR3 size: 14 residues. V dropped 3 bases and J dropped 5 bases, with 10 bases sitting between them. Looked up from germline, CDR1 is SNHLY and CDR2 is FYNNEI. The CDR3 here is CASSDRPLTGELFF. The CDR3 nucleotides read TGTGCCAGCAGTGACAGGCCCTTGACCGGGGAGCTGTTTTTT.

This clonotype turned up a few times. The genes are TRBV6-1 and TRBJ2-3, with 7 nucleotides matching TRBD2. Trimming cost V 5 bases and J 5 bases; bases outside gene matches: 10. Germline CDR1 reads MNHNS; CDR2 reads SASEGT. The CDR3 is 15 residues long. The CDR3 here is CASSPSGLYLDTQYF. Here the CDR3 DNA reads TGTGCCAGCAGTCCCTCGGGACTATACCTAGATACGCAGTATTTT.

This clonotype was detected only a few times. This chain joins TRBV7-9 and TRBJ1-1; no clear D gene. This CDR3 region has 13 residues. Germline CDR1 SEHNR, CDR2 FQNEAQ (reference sequence). Trimming shortened V by 5 bases and J by 6 bases, and 13 bases separated the two germline ends. DNA for the CDR3: TGTGCCAGCAGCCCGACTGGATACTCTGAAGCTTTCTTT. Translated, it gives CASSPTGYSEAFF.

The chain has TRBV20-1 and TRBJ2-4; D ambiguous. Germline V CDR1 and CDR2: DFQATT, SNEGSKA (reference sequence). V was clipped by 0 bases and J by 7 bases, with 10 bases between them. The CDR3 covers 13 residues. CDR3 nucleotide sequence: TGCAGTGCTAGAGACAGTGGTCTGAACATTCAGTACTTC. It yields the protein CSARDSGLNIQYF.

This clonotype was seen a few times. The chain joins TRBV5-1 to TRBJ2-2; D uncertain. Trimming took off 8 bases at V and 6 bases at J, with 17 bases between the two ends. This CDR3 is 14 amino acids long. Germline V lookup: CDR1 SGHRS, CDR2 YFSETQ. The CDR3 spells CASTGPPPPGELFF. In DNA form, the CDR3 reads TGCGCCAGTACCGGGCCTCCCCCGCCCGGGGAGCTGTTTTTT.